This TCR beta chain was sequenced for a study of T cell changes during pregnancy in multiple sclerosis. Sequencing used immunoSEQ multiplex PCR; TCRdb keeps in-frame clones, though not all of them. The sample records 60,000 to 75,000 clones, roughly 88% being singletons. CDR1 and CDR2 from the germline V gene are KGHSH and LQKENI. V lost 1 base to trimming and J lost 6 bases, with 16 bases between them. This CDR3 region has 16 residues. V and J are TRBV18 and TRBJ2-1; D possibly corresponds to TRBD1 (6 bases). The sample here was peripheral blood, taken in the third trimester of pregnancy. The source is a female donor with multiple sclerosis, enrolled in a pregnancy study. The CDR3 DNA follows: TGTGCCAGCTCACCACAGGGCAACAGGGCTATCAATGAGCAGTTCTTC. This translates into CASSPQGNRAINEQFF.